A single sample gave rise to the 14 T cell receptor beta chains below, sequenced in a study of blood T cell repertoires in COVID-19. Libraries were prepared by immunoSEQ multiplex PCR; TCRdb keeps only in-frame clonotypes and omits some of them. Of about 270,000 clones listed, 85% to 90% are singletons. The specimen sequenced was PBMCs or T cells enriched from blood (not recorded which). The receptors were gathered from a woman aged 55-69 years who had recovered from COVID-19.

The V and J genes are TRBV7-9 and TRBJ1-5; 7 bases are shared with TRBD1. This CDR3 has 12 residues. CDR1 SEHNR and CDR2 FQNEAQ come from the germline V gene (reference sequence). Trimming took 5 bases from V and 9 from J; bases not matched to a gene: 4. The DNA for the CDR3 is TGTGCCAGCAGCACAACAGGGGTGCCCCAGCATTTT. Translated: CASSTTGVPQHF.

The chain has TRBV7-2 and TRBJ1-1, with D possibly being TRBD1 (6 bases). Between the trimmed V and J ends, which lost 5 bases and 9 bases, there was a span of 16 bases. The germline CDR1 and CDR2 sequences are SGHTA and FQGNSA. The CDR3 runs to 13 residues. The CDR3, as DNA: TGTGCCAGCAGCCCAGCGGGGGGGACAAAAGCTTTCTTT. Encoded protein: CASSPAGGTKAFF.

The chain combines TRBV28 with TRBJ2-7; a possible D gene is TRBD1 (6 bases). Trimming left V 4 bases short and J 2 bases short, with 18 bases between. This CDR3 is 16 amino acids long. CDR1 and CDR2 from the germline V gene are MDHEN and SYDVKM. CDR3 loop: CASSSGARGTPYEQYF. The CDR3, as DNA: TGTGCCAGCAGTTCAGGGGCACGAGGGACCCCCTACGAGCAGTACTTC.

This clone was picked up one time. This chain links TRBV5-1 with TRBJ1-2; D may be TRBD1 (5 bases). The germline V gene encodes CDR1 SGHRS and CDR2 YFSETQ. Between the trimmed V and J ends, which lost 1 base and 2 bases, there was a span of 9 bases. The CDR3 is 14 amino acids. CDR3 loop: CASSLRSGNYGYTF. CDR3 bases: TGCGCCAGCAGCTTGAGGTCAGGGAACTATGGCTACACCTTC.

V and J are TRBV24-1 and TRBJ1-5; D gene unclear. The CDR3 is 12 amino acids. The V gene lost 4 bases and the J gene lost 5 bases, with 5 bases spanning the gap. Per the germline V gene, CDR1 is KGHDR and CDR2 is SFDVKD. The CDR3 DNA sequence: TGTGCCACCAGTGACAACTATCAGCCCCAGCATTTT. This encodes CATSDNYQPQHF.

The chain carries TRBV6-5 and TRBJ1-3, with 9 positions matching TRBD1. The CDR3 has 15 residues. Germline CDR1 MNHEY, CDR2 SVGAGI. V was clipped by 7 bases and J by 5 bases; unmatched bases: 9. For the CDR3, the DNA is TGTGCCAGCAATACCGGGACAGGGTCTCGAAACACCATATATTTT. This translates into CASNTGTGSRNTIYF.

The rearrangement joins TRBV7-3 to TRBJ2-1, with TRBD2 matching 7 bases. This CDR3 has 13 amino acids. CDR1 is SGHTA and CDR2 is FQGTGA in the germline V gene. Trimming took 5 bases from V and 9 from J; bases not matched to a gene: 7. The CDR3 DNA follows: TGTGCCAGCAGCCTTCATCCTAGCGGTGAGCAGTTCTTC. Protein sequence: CASSLHPSGEQFF.

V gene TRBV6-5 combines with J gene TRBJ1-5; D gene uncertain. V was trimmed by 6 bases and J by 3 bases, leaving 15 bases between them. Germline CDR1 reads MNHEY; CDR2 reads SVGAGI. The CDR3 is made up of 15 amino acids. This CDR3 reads CASRRRERSNQPQHF. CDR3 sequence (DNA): TGTGCCAGCAGACGAAGGGAGAGGTCCAATCAGCCCCAGCATTTT.

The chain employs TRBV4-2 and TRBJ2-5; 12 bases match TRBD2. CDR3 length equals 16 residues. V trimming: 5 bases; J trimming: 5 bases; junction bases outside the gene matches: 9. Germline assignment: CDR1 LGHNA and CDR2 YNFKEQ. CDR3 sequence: CASSKSPSGGEETQYF. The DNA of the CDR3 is TGTGCCAGCAGCAAGTCTCCTAGCGGGGGGGAGGAGACCCAGTACTTC.

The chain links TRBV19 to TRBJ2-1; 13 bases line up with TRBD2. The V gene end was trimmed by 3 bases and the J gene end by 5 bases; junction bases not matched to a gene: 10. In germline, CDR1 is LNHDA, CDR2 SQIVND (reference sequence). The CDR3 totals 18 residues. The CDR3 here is CASSMMGLAGLVHNEQFF. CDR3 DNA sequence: TGTGCCAGTAGTATGATGGGACTAGCGGGACTCGTGCACAATGAGCAGTTCTTC.

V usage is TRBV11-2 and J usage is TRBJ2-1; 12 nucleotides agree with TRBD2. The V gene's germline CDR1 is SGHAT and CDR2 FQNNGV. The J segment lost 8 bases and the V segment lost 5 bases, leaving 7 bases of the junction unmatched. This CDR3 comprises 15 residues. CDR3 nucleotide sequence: TGTGCCAGCAGCCACCGACTAGCGGGAGACGATGAGCAGTTCTTC. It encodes CASSHRLAGDDEQFF.

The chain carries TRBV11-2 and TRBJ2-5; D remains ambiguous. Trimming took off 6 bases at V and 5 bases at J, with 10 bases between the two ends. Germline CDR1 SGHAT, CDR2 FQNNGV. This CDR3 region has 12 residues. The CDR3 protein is CASSIREETQYF. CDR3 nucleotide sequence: TGTGCCAGCAGTATTCGAGAGGAGACCCAGTACTTC.

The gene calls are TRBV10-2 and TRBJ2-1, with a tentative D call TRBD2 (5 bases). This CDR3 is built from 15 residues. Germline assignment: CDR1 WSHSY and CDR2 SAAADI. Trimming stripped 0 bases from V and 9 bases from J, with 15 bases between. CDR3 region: CASSESGPSAGEQFF. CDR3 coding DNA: TGCGCCAGCAGTGAGTCGGGCCCCAGCGCGGGTGAGCAGTTCTTC.

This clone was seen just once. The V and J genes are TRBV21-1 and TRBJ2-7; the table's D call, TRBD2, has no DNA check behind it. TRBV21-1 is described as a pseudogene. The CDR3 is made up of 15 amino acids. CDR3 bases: TGTGCCAGCATCCACTTAGAGGCCAACCGTGACGAGCAGTACTTC. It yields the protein CASIHLEANRDEQYF.